This T cell receptor (beta chain) was captured by sequencing in a study of control samples from healthy donors and cancer patients. The data were produced by immunoSEQ multiplex PCR, yet TCRdb's version contains in-frame clones alone and is incomplete. The profile shows 95,000 to 150,000 clones, more than 70% of them singletons. V lost 0 bases and J lost 2; bases outside the gene matches: 11. CDR1 and CDR2 (germline): GTSNPN, SVGIG (reference sequence). The CDR3 loop spans 17 amino acids. The chain carries TRBV30 and TRBJ1-2; TRBD1 matches at 8 bases. The TCR comes from a man in his fifties or sixties in good health. The sample taken for sequencing was blood. The CDR3 sequence is CAWSVKGQQGANYGYTF. Here the CDR3 DNA reads TGTGCCTGGAGTGTAAAGGGTCAGCAGGGGGCAAACTATGGCTACACCTTC.